This T cell receptor beta chain was recovered during a study of CD8+ T cells in alopecia areata. Turning to the study itself: Skin from approximately 6-12-month-old C3H/HeJ graft donors with spontaneous alopecia went to roughly 6-10-week-old female C3H/HeJ mice.

Once RNA had been extracted, it was reverse transcribed into cDNA to act as the sequencing template. TCRdb keeps only in-frame clones here, not all; method: immunoSEQ multiplex PCR. The table lists around 300,000 clones, with no singletons. As regards this clone: Its antigen is undetermined. Gene names denote mouse genes. The read gets to within 4 residues of the CDR3 end, and the germline J gene fills in the rest. Other DNA sequences from this sample encode an identical CDR3 as well.

Sorting used CD4, CD8alpha, NKG2D, NKG2ACE and other markers on pooled cutaneous lymph node cells. General study points: Lesional scalp exceeded normal scalp in clonality, especially in alopecia totalis/universalis. It was less clear whether patients shared TCRs than it was in mice, possibly because of HLA. Sequences from scalp samples also cover resident alphabeta T cells of normal skin.

Between the trimmed V and J ends, which lost 3 bases and 0 bases, there was a span of 5 bases. CDR1 and CDR2 from the germline V gene are NSHNY and SYGAGN. The CDR3 consists of 13 residues. This TCR derives from a C3H/HeJ mouse with alopecia areata. MHC haplotype of the strain: H2-k. The sample consisted of CD4+ T cells sorted from a lymph node. The chain couples TRBV13-1 to TRBJ2-3; D gene unclear. Incomplete CDR3 DNA: TGTGCCAGCAGTGCTGGAAGTGCAGAA. Translated, it gives CASSAGSAE. Given in full, the CDR3 is CASSAGSAETLYF.